This TCR beta chain was recorded in a study of cytomegalovirus exposure and HLA in healthy donors. Broader study findings: Researchers catalogued about 150 TCR beta chains as cytomegalovirus-associated.

The CDR3 loop spans 12 amino acids. From germline, CDR1 is SGHTA and CDR2 FQGNSA. Deletions cut 3 bases from V and 7 bases from J, with 7 bases between. The PCR used 60 Vbeta and 13 Jbeta primers. The repertoire was sequenced with immunoSEQ multiplex PCR; TCRdb's copy has only in-frame clones and lacks some. The data show about 62,000 clones, with 87% seen just once and about 1.5% held by the top ten. On this clone itself: Its target is not known.

The TCR sequence derives from a young man in good health and CMV-seronegative. The chain uses TRBV7-2 and TRBJ2-1, with D possibly TRBD1 on 6 matching bases. The sequencing input was PBMCs. CDR3 nucleotide sequence: TGTGCCAGCAGCTTCCAGGGGAATGAGCAGTTCTTC. As protein: CASSFQGNEQFF.